Detailed here is one T cell receptor (beta chain). Its antigen is as yet unknown. The source of the sample is a study of graft-versus-host responses after intestinal transplantation. In the study overall: Anti-thymocyte globulin induction preceded three to four years of tacrolimus and steroid maintenance in all recipients.

Broader study findings: An association linked early post-transplant HvG declines with peak circulating GvH clone levels.

The CDR3 loop spans 20 amino acids. Germline V gives CDR1 SGHRS, CDR2 YFSETQ. V was pared by 4 bases and J by 2 bases, with 14 bases of the junction left unmatched. Generated by immunoSEQ multiplex PCR, the TCRdb table keeps only in-frame clones and is missing some. The sample carries 80,000 to 95,000 clones, about 87% recorded once. This rearrangement joins TRBV5-1 to TRBJ2-6, with 11 nucleotides matching TRBD2. The TCR sequence derives from a human donor who was the organ donor for an intestinal transplant. The source material was unstimulated CD4+ T cells sorted from spleen or lymph node cells, sampled before transplant. The DNA of the CDR3 is TGCGCCAGCAGCCTACGACCCGGGTTAGCGGGGGGGACTGGGGCCAACGTCCTGACTTTC. Translation: CASSLRPGLAGGTGANVLTF.